Below are 22 T cell receptor beta chains sequenced from a single sample in a study of T cells in Graves' hyperthyroidism and ophthalmopathy. TCR beta CDR3 region amplification was performed from RNA transcripts. With the HTBI primer set, the TCR CDR3 went through a first round of RT-PCR. TCRdb re-called the multiplex PCR reads with MiXCR, one entry per CDR3 protein. Among 550,000 to 650,000 distinct CDR3 sequences listed, around 15% were seen once. The sequenced sample was blood. The receptors stem from a woman aged 40-49 years with Graves' hyperthyroidism.

The V gene is TRBV7-9, the J gene TRBJ2-2; 7 bases align to TRBD2. V shed 7 bases, J shed 5 bases, and the junction held 7 bases outside the gene matches. The CDR3 extends over 14 amino acids. Per germline, CDR1 SEHNR and CDR2 FQNEAQ (reference sequence). The CDR3 region has the DNA TGTGCCAGCACCCGGGGGGTCTCTACCGGGGAGCTGTTTTTT. Its protein product is CASTRGVSTGELFF.

This clonotype showed up just a few times. The chain combines TRBV20-1 with TRBJ2-3; the match to TRBD2 covers 8 bases. Germline values: CDR1 DFQATT, CDR2 SNEGSKA (reference sequence). The CDR3 is 15 residues long. Trimming at V came to 6 bases and at J to 5 bases, leaving 13 bases not matched to a gene. CDR3 protein: CSAELAVEAGDTQYF. CDR3 bases: TGCAGTGCAGAACTAGCGGTCGAGGCCGGAGATACGCAGTATTTT.

This clonotype was seen at least ten times. V is TRBV27 and J is TRBJ1-5, with TRBD1 as a possible D gene (6 bases). This CDR3 contains 12 residues. V was trimmed by 6 bases and J by 9 bases, leaving 12 bases between them. Per the germline V gene, CDR1 is MNHEY and CDR2 is SMNVEV (reference sequence). CDR3 bases: TGTGCCAGCAGGACAGGCGGTGGGCCCCAGCATTTT. This sequence encodes CASRTGGGPQHF.

There are many counts of this clonotype. J is TRBJ1-2 and V is TRBV11-2; 7 nucleotides agree with TRBD1. Germline trimming cut 1 base from V and 6 bases from J; bases unmatched to any gene: 2. Germline-derived CDR1 and CDR2 are SGHAT and FQNNGV. The CDR3 loop spans 13 amino acids. The CDR3 bases are TGTGCCAGCAGCTTAGGAGACAGGGATGGCTACACCTTC. Translating gives CASSLGDRDGYTF.

This clonotype appeared many times. The rearrangement joins TRBV11-2 to TRBJ1-2, with D maybe TRBD1 (5 bases). Germline V gene sequence: CDR1 SGHAT, CDR2 FQNNGV. The V and J ends lost 5 bases and 5 bases respectively, with 9 bases between them. There are 12 residues in the CDR3. Here the CDR3 DNA reads TGTGCCAGCAGCCCGGACACTTATGGCTACACCTTC. Its protein product is CASSPDTYGYTF.

Turning to this clonotype: A read error is possible here, since a much larger clone lies one base away. The chain employs TRBV12-3 or TRBV12-4 and TRBJ1-5; possibly TRBD1 for D (5 bases). Trimming removed 0 bases from V and 2 bases from J, with 8 bases in between. The CDR3 covers 15 residues. The CDR3 nucleotides are TGTGCCAGCAGTTTAGCCTCGGGGGGCAATCAGCCCCAGCATTTT. It is translated as CASSLASGGNQPQHF.

This clonotype was seen at least ten times. The rearrangement joins TRBV3-1 to TRBJ2-7, with 8 bases that match TRBD1. In germline, CDR1 is LGHDT, CDR2 YNNKEL (reference sequence). This CDR3 is built from 17 residues. The trim removed 4 bases at V and 3 bases at J, leaving 14 bases unmatched. The CDR3 region is CASSRTLAGGFVYEQYF. The CDR3, as DNA: TGTGCCAGCAGCCGAACATTGGCAGGGGGCTTTGTCTACGAGCAGTACTTC.

In its sample, this clonotype was seen many times. V and J are TRBV28 and TRBJ2-2; D remains ambiguous. The CDR3 has 16 amino acids. Germline V gene sequence: CDR1 MDHEN, CDR2 SYDVKM. Trimming took off 1 base at V and 2 bases at J, with 11 bases between the two ends. The CDR3 nucleotides read TGTGCCAGCAGTTTATCAGCACAGCTCAACACCGGGGAGCTGTTTTTT. It codes for CASSLSAQLNTGELFF.

This clonotype was detected many times. The rearrangement joins TRBV5-1 to TRBJ2-2; D is unresolved. V was pared by 1 base and J by 7 bases, with 20 bases between. CDR3 length equals 17 residues. Germline V gene sequence: CDR1 SGHRS, CDR2 YFSETQ. CDR3 amino acids: CASSLLPVDTALGELFF. CDR3 sequence (DNA): TGCGCCAGCAGCTTGCTCCCCGTCGACACAGCCCTCGGGGAGCTGTTTTTT.

This clonotype was recorded at least ten times. The rearrangement joins TRBV27 to TRBJ2-1; 11 bases are shared with TRBD2. The V segment lost 2 bases and the J segment 1 base; nucleotides outside the gene matches: 10. CDR1 MNHEY and CDR2 SMNVEV come from the germline V gene (reference sequence). The CDR3 has 19 amino acids. The CDR3 region has the DNA TGTGCCAGCAGTTTAGTCTCTAGCGGGAGGATATGGTCCTACAATGAGCAGTTCTTC. As protein: CASSLVSSGRIWSYNEQFF.

The rearrangement uses TRBV12-3 or TRBV12-4 and TRBJ1-5; D gene uncertain. V lost 2 bases and J 2 bases, leaving 10 bases between the germline ends. The CDR3 contains 15 residues. This chain's CDR3 is CASSLNAGGNQPQHF. The CDR3 region has the DNA TGTGCCAGCAGTTTAAATGCCGGGGGCAATCAGCCCCAGCATTTT.

In its sample, this clonotype was seen a few times. The chain has TRBV29-1 and TRBJ1-1; D perhaps matches TRBD1 (6 bases). Germline V CDR1 and CDR2: SQVTM, ANQGSEA. The CDR3 runs to 13 residues. The ends were cut back, 2 bases at V and 1 base at J, with 8 bases in the middle. The CDR3 is CSVEKTGNTEAFF. Written as DNA, the CDR3 is TGCAGCGTTGAAAAGACAGGGAACACTGAAGCTTTCTTT.

This clonotype was counted ten times or more. V gene TRBV6-1 combines with J gene TRBJ2-7, with TRBD2 identical over 7 bases. After removal of 0 bases from V and 4 bases from J, the junction contained 6 bases not matched to a gene. The CDR3 runs 15 residues. Germline assignment: CDR1 MNHNS and CDR2 SASEGT. The CDR3 reads CASSEAGGRAYEQYF. In DNA, the CDR3 is TGTGCCAGCAGTGAAGCGGGAGGGAGGGCTTACGAGCAGTACTTC.

The table lists this clonotype with many counts. The J gene is TRBJ1-4, the V gene TRBV11-2; no firm D call. The germline V and J ends were trimmed by 2 bases and 0 bases, with 1 base remaining between them. The CDR3 is 13 amino acids. Germline V lookup: CDR1 SGHAT, CDR2 FQNNGV. The CDR3 here is CASSLTTNEKLFF. The CDR3 bases are TGTGCCAGCAGCTTAACAACTAATGAAAAACTGTTTTTT.

The sample holds many counts of this clonotype. The V gene is TRBV6-2 or TRBV6-3, the J gene TRBJ1-2; D might be TRBD1 (5 bases). This CDR3 contains 18 residues. Germline V gene sequence: CDR1 MNHEY, CDR2 SVGEGT. Trimming took 5 bases from V and 4 from J, leaving 26 bases between them. The chain's CDR3 is CASSLRSTGPGPPYGYTF. The CDR3 DNA is TGTGCCAGCAGTCTCCGGAGTACAGGCCCCGGTCCTCCCTATGGCTACACCTTC.

This clonotype was seen ten or more times. The chain combines TRBV11-2 with TRBJ2-3; D is perhaps TRBD1 (6 bases). Deletions cut 5 bases from V and 1 base from J, with 13 bases between. Germline CDR1 SGHAT, CDR2 FQNNGV. The CDR3 sequence is 15 residues long. DNA for the CDR3: TGTGCCAGCAGCCCACCGGGACAACGCACAGATACGCAGTATTTT. It codes for CASSPPGQRTDTQYF.

The chain recombines TRBV7-9 with TRBJ2-7, with 7 bases matching TRBD2. V lost 5 bases and J lost 5; bases outside the gene matches: 12. Germline lookup yields CDR1 SEHNR and CDR2 FQNEAQ (reference sequence). This CDR3 has 15 amino acids. The CDR3 loop is CASSLAGGSRDEQYF. Written as DNA, the CDR3 is TGTGCCAGCAGCCTGGCCGGCGGGAGTAGAGACGAGCAGTACTTC.

The sample holds a few counts of this clonotype. The V gene is TRBV9, the J gene TRBJ2-1; D unresolved. Germline V lookup: CDR1 SGDLS, CDR2 YYNGEE. CDR3 length equals 15 residues. V lost 0 bases, J lost 9 bases, and 16 bases lay in between. In DNA form, the CDR3 reads TGTGCCAGCAGCGTAGGGTCCGAGACCTTCGGTGAGCAGTTCTTC. Translating it yields CASSVGSETFGEQFF.

This clonotype was observed many times. V gene TRBV5-1 combines with J gene TRBJ2-1, with TRBD2 as a possible D gene (5 bases). Germline CDR1 is SGHRS and CDR2 is YFSETQ. With 2 bases removed from V and 3 bases from J, the gap between germline ends came to 12 bases. The CDR3 covers 15 residues. The CDR3 protein is CASSLDGKYYNEQFF. CDR3 bases: TGCGCCAGCAGCTTAGACGGGAAGTACTACAATGAGCAGTTCTTC.

In its sample, this clonotype was seen many times. This chain joins TRBV29-1 and TRBJ2-1, with unresolved D. Germline V gene sequence: CDR1 SQVTM, CDR2 ANQGSEA. There are 12 residues in the CDR3. V was trimmed by 4 bases and J by 7 bases, leaving 11 bases between them. The CDR3 region is CSVGSRTNEQFF. CDR3 bases: TGCAGCGTTGGTTCGCGGACGAATGAGCAGTTCTTC.

Many counts were recorded for this clonotype. This sequence joins TRBV12-5 and TRBJ2-7, with 8 bases aligning to TRBD1. Germline loops: CDR1 LGHNT, CDR2 FRNRAP. V trimming: 4 bases; J trimming: 5 bases; junction bases outside the gene matches: 10. The CDR3 has 15 amino acids. CDR3 sequence (DNA): TGTGCTAGTGGTTCTGGACAGGGTGACTCTCACGAGCAGTACTTC. Encoded protein: CASGSGQGDSHEQYF.

This clonotype was counted between two and nine times. This CDR3 is CASRGTETSYNEQFF. CDR3 in DNA: TGTGCCAGCAGGGGGACAGAAACCTCCTACAATGAGCAGTTCTTC. The V and J genes are TRBV12-3 or TRBV12-4 and TRBJ2-1, with TRBD1 matching over 7 bases. With V trimmed by 6 bases and J by 0 bases, 5 bases remained unmatched. The CDR3 is 15 amino acids.